This T cell receptor beta chain was observed in a study of technical replicates of blood from a handful of donors. Trimming removed 5 bases from V and 3 bases from J; junction bases left unmatched: 9. Per germline, CDR1 SGHNT and CDR2 YYREEE (reference sequence). The CDR3 has 15 amino acids. TCRdb's copy holds only in-frame clones and misses some; the assay was immunoSEQ multiplex PCR. The sample lists approximately 80,000 clones, 91% occurring once. The sequenced sample consisted of T cells isolated from PBMCs. The receptor was derived from a human donor in good health. The chain employs TRBV5-4 and TRBJ2-7; 9 bases match TRBD2. CDR3 in amino acids: CASRPGLARVYEQYF. CDR3 nucleotides: TGTGCCAGCAGACCGGGACTAGCAAGGGTCTACGAGCAGTACTTC.